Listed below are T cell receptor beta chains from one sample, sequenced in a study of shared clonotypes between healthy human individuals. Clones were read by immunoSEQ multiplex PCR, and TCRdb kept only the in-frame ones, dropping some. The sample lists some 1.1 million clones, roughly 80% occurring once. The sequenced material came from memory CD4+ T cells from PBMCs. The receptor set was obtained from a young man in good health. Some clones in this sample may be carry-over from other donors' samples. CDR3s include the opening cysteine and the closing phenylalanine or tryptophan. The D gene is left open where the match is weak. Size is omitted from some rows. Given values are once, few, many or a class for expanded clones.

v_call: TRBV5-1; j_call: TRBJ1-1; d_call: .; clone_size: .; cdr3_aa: CASSLDGVSMNTEAFF; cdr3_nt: TGCGCCAGCAGCTTGGACGGCGTCAGCATGAACACTGAAGCTTTCTTT
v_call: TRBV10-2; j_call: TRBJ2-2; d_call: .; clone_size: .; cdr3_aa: CAGSPPTGELFF; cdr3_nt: TGCGCAGGTTCCCCCCCCACCGGGGAGCTGTTTTTT
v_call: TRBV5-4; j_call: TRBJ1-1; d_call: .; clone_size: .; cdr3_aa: CASSRTGSEAFF; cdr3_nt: TGTGCCAGCAGCCGTACAGGGAGTGAAGCTTTCTTT
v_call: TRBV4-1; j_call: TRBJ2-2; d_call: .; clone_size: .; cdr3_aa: CASSQGGRGRGTGELFF; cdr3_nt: TGCGCCAGCAGCCAAGGGGGGAGGGGGCGAGGTACCGGGGAGCTGTTTTTT
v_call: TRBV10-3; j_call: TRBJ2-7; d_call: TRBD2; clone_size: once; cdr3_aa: CAISPGTSTSEQYF; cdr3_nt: TGTGCCATCAGTCCCGGGACTAGCACGAGTGAGCAGTACTTC
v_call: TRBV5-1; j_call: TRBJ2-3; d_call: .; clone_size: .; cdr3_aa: CASSLETDTDTQYF; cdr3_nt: TGCGCCAGCAGCTTGGAAACAGACACAGATACGCAGTATTTT
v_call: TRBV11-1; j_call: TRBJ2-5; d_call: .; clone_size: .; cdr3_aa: CASSLEWAGSETQYF; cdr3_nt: TGTGCCAGCAGCTTAGAATGGGCGGGAAGTGAGACCCAGTACTTC
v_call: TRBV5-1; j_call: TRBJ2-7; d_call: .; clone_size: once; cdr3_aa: CASSRGLPVVNEQYF; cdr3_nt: TGCGCCAGCAGCCGGGGACTGCCAGTTGTGAACGAGCAGTACTTC
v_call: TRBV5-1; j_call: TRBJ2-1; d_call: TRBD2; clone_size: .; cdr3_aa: CASSLAGLAGASEQFF; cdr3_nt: TGCGCCAGCAGCTTGGCGGGCCTAGCGGGAGCGAGTGAGCAGTTCTTC
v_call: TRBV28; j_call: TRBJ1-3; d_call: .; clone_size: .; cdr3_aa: CASHTGNSGNTIYF; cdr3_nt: TGTGCCAGCCACACGGGAAACTCTGGAAACACCATATATTTT
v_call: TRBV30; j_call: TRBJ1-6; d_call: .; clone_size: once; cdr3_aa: CAWMGGFGTPLHF; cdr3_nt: TGTGCCTGGATGGGGGGATTCGGGACACCCCTCCACTTT
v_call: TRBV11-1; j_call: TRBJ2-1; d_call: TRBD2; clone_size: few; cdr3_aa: CASSPPTSGNSYNEQFF; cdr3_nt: TGTGCCAGCAGCCCGCCGACTAGCGGGAATTCCTACAATGAGCAGTTCTTC
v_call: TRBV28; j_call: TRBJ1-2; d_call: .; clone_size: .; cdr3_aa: CASSLVRIGYTF; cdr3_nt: TGTGCCAGCAGTTTGGTCAGGATTGGCTACACCTTC
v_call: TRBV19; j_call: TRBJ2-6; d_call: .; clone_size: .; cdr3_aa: CASSTLRRSANVLTF; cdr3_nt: TGTGCCAGTAGTACCCTCCGGCGGTCGGCCAACGTCCTGACTTTC
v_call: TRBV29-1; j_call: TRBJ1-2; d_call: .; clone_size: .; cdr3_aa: CSVEGHRTLGYTF; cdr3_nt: TGCAGCGTTGAAGGGCACAGGACTCTAGGCTACACCTTC
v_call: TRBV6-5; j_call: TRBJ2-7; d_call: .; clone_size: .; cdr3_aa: CASSLREKAYEQYF; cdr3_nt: TGTGCCAGCAGCCTCCGAGAAAAGGCCTACGAGCAGTACTTC
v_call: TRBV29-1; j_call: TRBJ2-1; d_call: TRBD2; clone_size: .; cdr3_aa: CSVQTSGSPNEQFF; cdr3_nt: TGCAGCGTTCAGACTAGCGGGAGTCCCAATGAGCAGTTCTTC
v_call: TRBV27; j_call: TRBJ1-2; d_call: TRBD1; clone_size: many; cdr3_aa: CASRRPGTGPDGYTF; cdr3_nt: TGTGCCAGCAGGCGTCCCGGGACAGGGCCGGATGGCTACACCTTC
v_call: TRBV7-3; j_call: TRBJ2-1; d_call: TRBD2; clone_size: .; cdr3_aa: CASSRRTSGRELYNEQFF; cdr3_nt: TGTGCCAGCAGCCGTCGGACTAGCGGGAGGGAATTGTACAATGAGCAGTTCTTC
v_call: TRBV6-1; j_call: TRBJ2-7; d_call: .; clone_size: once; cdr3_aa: CASSESPGGGYEQYF; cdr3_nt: TGTGCCAGCAGTGAATCCCCCGGGGGCGGATACGAGCAGTACTTC
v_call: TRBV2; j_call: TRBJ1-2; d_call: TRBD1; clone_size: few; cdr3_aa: CASSELRQGAKGYTF; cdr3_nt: TGTGCCAGCAGTGAACTGAGACAGGGGGCTAAAGGCTACACCTTC
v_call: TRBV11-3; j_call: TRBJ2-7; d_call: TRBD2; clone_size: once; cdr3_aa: CASSFSSGNTYEQYF; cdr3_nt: TGTGCCAGCAGCTTTTCTAGCGGGAATACCTACGAGCAGTACTTC
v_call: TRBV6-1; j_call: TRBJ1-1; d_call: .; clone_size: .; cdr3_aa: CASSGAGMNTEAFF; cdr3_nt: TGTGCCAGCAGTGGGGCGGGGATGAACACTGAAGCTTTCTTT
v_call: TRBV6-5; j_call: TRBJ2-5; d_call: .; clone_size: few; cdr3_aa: CATGPAGNQETQYF; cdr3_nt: TGTGCCACCGGTCCGGCGGGCAACCAAGAGACCCAGTACTTC
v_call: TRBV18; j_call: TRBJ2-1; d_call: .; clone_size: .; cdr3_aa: CASSLNRAGQLSSYNEQFF; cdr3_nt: TGTGCCAGCTCACTAAACAGGGCGGGACAGTTAAGCTCCTACAATGAGCAGTTCTTC
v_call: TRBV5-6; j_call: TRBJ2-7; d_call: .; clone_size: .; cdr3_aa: CASSLRGLNYEQYF; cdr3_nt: TGTGCCAGCAGCTTGAGGGGGTTAAACTACGAGCAGTACTTC
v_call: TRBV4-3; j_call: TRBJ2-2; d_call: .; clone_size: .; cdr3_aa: CASSQDVGTGELFF; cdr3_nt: TGCGCCAGCAGCCAAGATGTGGGCACCGGGGAGCTGTTTTTT
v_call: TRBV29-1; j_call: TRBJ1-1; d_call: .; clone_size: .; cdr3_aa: CSVNANRNTEAFF; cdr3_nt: TGCAGCGTTAATGCCAATCGGAACACTGAAGCTTTCTTT
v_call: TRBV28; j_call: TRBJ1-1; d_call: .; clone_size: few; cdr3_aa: CASSLALWNTEAFF; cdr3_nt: TGTGCCAGCAGTTTAGCACTTTGGAACACTGAAGCTTTCTTT
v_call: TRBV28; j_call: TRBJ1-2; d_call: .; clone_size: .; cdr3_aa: CASSTQGNYGYTF; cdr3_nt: TGTGCCAGCAGTACCCAGGGAAACTATGGCTACACCTTC
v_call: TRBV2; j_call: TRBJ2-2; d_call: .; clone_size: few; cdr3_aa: CASKASGNTGELFF; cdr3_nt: TGTGCCAGCAAGGCAAGCGGGAACACCGGGGAGCTGTTTTTT
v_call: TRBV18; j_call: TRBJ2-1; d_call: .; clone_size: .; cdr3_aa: CASSLQGGYEQFF; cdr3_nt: TGTGCCAGCTCACTGCAAGGGGGGTATGAGCAGTTCTTC
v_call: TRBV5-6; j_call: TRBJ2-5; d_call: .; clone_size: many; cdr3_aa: CASTAGVKETQYF; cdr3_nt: TGTGCCAGCACCGCGGGTGTAAAAGAGACCCAGTACTTC
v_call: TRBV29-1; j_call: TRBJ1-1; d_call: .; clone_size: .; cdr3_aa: CSPRPTGDTEAFF; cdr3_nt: TGCAGCCCCAGACCCACGGGGGACACTGAAGCTTTCTTT
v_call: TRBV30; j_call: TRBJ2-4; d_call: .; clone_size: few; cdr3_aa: CAWSVGGLKNIQYF; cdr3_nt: TGTGCCTGGAGTGTGGGGGGTCTGAAAAACATTCAGTACTTC
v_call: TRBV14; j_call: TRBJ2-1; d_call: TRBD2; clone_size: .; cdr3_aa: CASSHGGSYNEQFF; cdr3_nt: TGTGCCAGCAGCCACGGGGGGAGTTACAATGAGCAGTTCTTC
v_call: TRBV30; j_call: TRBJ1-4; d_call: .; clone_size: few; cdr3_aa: CAWSPRWEKLFF; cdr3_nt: TGTGCCTGGAGCCCTCGGTGGGAAAAACTGTTTTTT
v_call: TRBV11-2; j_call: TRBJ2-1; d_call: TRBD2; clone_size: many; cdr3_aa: CASSRIAGAEQFF; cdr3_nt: TGTGCCAGCAGCCGGATAGCGGGAGCTGAGCAGTTCTTC
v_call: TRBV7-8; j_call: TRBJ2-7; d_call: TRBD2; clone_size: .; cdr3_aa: CASSLEGLAGSYEQYF; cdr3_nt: TGTGCCAGCAGCTTAGAGGGACTAGCGGGAAGCTACGAGCAGTACTTC
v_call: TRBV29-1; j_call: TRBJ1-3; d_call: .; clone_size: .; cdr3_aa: CSVTPVDSGNTIYF; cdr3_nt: TGCAGCGTAACCCCGGTTGACTCTGGAAACACCATATATTTT
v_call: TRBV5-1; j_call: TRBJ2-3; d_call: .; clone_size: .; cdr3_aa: CASSLQGREDTQYF; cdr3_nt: TGCGCCAGCAGCTTACAGGGGCGGGAAGATACGCAGTATTTT